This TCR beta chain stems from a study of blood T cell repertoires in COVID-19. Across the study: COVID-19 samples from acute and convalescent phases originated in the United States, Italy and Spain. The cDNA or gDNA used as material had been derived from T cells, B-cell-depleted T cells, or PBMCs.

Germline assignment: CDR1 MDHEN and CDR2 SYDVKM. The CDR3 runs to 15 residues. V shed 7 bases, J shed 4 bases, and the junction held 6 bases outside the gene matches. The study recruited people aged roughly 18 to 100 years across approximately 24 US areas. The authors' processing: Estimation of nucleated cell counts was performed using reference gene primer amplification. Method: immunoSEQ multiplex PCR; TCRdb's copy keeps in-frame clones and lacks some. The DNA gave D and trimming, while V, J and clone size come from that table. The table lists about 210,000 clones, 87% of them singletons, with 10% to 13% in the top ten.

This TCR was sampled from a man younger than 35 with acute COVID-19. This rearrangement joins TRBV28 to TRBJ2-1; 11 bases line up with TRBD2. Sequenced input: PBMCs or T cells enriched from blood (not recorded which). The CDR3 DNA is TGTGCCAGCACCCTACTAGCGGGAGCATACAATGAGCAGTTCTTC. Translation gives CASTLLAGAYNEQFF.